Each of the 3 T cell receptor beta chains below was sequenced from the same sample in a study of blood T cell repertoires in COVID-19. Sequencing used immunoSEQ multiplex PCR; TCRdb keeps in-frame clones, though not all of them. The sample includes roughly 40,000 clones, under 90% of them seen just once. What was sequenced was peripheral blood. Receptors originate from a human donor in a cohort sampled during active COVID-19.

The chain couples TRBV27 to TRBJ2-1; no reliable D call. The germline gives CDR1 MNHEY, CDR2 SMNVEV (reference sequence). The V end lost 5 bases, the J end lost 4 bases, and 12 bases lay between the germline ends. This CDR3 is built from 14 residues. CDR3 in amino acids: CASSPSRQYNEQFF. Here the CDR3 DNA reads TGTGCCAGCAGTCCCTCGCGGCAGTACAATGAGCAGTTCTTC.

This sequence joins TRBV7-2 and TRBJ1-1; D not certain. The germline V and J ends were trimmed by 6 bases and 1 base, with 9 bases remaining between them. CDR1 is SGHTA, CDR2 FQGNSA, per germline. The CDR3 totals 13 residues. CDR3 coding DNA: TGTGCCAGCAGAGGACTACGGAACACTGAAGCTTTCTTT. This codes for CASRGLRNTEAFF.

CDR3 DNA: TGTGCCAGCAGCTTGGGAGGGACCTACGAGCAGTACTTC. It encodes CASSLGGTYEQYF. V is TRBV5-6 and J is TRBJ2-7; possibly TRBD2 for D (5 bases). Germline V CDR1 and CDR2: SGHDT, YYEEEE. V shed 0 bases and J shed 2 bases, with 6 bases lying between them. This CDR3 spans 13 amino acids. Full variable domain (outside the CDR3, taken from reference TRBV5-6 and TRBJ2-7): DAGVTQSPTHLIKTRGQQVTLRCSPKSGHDTVSWYQQALGQGPQFIFQYYEEEERQRGNFPDRFSGHQFPNYSSELNVNALLLGDSALYLCASSLGGTYEQYFGPGTRLTVT.